This T cell receptor beta chain was identified in a study of OX40 agonist ivuxolimab in advanced cancers. Study-wide context: Enrollees could have had prior anti-PD-1, anti-PD-L1 or anti-CTLA-4 therapy, which over 35% had received.

With regard to this clone: Antigen specificity is unknown.

Assay used: immunoSEQ multiplex PCR; TCRdb lists only in-frame clones, some missing. This table holds tens of thousands of clones, roughly 84% found once. Study-wide results and caveats: Clonal expansion was among the lowest in partial responders at 0.1-3.0 mg/kg, especially CD8+.

CDR1 and CDR2 (germline): MNHEY, SMNVEV (reference sequence). The CDR3 is made up of 15 amino acids. Trimming shortened V by 4 bases and J by 6 bases, and 18 bases separated the two germline ends. The receptor's source is an adult with an advanced solid tumor such as melanoma, head and neck, liver or kidney cancer. The chain is built from TRBV27 and TRBJ2-5; possible D gene TRBD2, 5 bases. Sequencing was performed on CD4+ or CD8+ T cells sorted from blood, taken in a trial of the OX40 agonist ivuxolimab. CDR3 sequence: CASSSPTLGRKTQYF. In DNA form, the CDR3 reads TGTGCCAGCAGTTCCCCGACGCTAGGGAGAAAGACCCAGTACTTC.